Presented here are 21 T cell receptor beta chains from one specimen sequenced in a study of T-cell memory formation after mild COVID-19. TCRdb redid the calling of the 5' RACE reads with MiXCR, one entry per CDR3 protein. The table lists roughly 400,000 distinct CDR3 sequences, about a sixth of them singletons, with 20% to 25% in the top ten. Sequences were obtained from PBMCs or a T cell subset sorted from them (not recorded which). The receptors here all came from a man between 18 and 29 years old who had mild COVID-19 (a few samples of this study predate the infection). Cell type and time point are not known.

The V call is TRBV6-5, the J call TRBJ1-6, with D possibly being TRBD1 (6 bases). Trimming pared 2 bases from V and 10 bases from J, leaving 12 bases between. Germline V gives CDR1 MNHEY, CDR2 SVGAGI. The CDR3 is 14 residues long. The CDR3 DNA reads as TGTGCCAGCAGTTACATTGGGGGGCGATCACCCCTCCACTTT. This translates into CASSYIGGRSPLHF.

In this sample, this clonotype turned up a few times. The chain recombines TRBV10-1 with TRBJ2-3, with D maybe TRBD1 (6 bases). The CDR3 has 14 residues. Germline CDR1 reads WNHNN; CDR2 reads SYGVQD (reference sequence). Trimming took 6 bases from V and 0 from J, leaving 10 bases between them. The CDR3 region is CASRRDTSTDTQYF. The CDR3 DNA sequence: TGCGCCAGCAGGAGGGACACAAGCACAGATACGCAGTATTTT.

This clonotype has only a few counts. The chain uses TRBV7-8 and TRBJ1-1; 11 bases are a match to TRBD1. The CDR3 spans 15 residues. V dropped 4 bases and J dropped 4; count of bases not matched to a gene: 5. Germline V CDR1 and CDR2: SGHVS, FQNEAQ. The DNA of the CDR3 is TGTGCCAGCAGCTCGAAGGGACAGGGGGGCACTGAAGCTTTCTTT. Encoded protein: CASSSKGQGGTEAFF.

The chain recombines TRBV7-9 with TRBJ1-6; 8 positions match TRBD1. V trimming: 3 bases; J trimming: 10 bases; junction bases outside the gene matches: 11. CDR3 size: 16 residues. In germline, CDR1 is SEHNR, CDR2 FQNEAQ (reference sequence). CDR3 nucleotide sequence: TGTGCCAGCAGCTTCAGGACAGGGCCGGTTCAATCACCCCTCCACTTT. The encoded protein is CASSFRTGPVQSPLHF. Full variable domain (missing parts from reference TRBV7-9 and TRBJ1-6): DTGVSQNPRHKITKRGQNVTFRCDPISEHNRLYWYRQTLGQGPEFLTYFQNEAQLEKSRLLSDRFSAERPKGSFSTLEIQRTEQGDSAMYLCASSFRTGPVQSPLHFGNGTRLTVT.

This chain joins TRBV15 and TRBJ1-5; TRBD1 matches at 8 bases. The CDR3 is 14 residues long. V dropped 5 bases and J dropped 7; count of bases not matched to a gene: 7. CDR1 is LNHNV and CDR2 is YYDKDF in the germline V gene (reference sequence). The CDR3 sequence: CATSLGQEDQPQHF. The CDR3 DNA follows: TGTGCCACCAGCCTGGGACAGGAGGACCAGCCCCAGCATTTT. Using reference TRBV15 and TRBJ1-5 for the parts outside the CDR3, the full variable domain is DAMVIQNPRYQVTQFGKPVTLSCSQTLNHNVMYWYQQKSSQAPKLLFHYYDKDFNNEADTPDNFQSRRPNTSFCFLDIRSPGLGDTAMYLCATSLGQEDQPQHFGDGTRLSIL.

The V gene is TRBV20-1, the J gene TRBJ2-7, with D perhaps TRBD1 or TRBD2 (6 bases each). Germline V gene data show CDR1 as DFQATT and CDR2 as SNEGSKA (reference sequence). CDR3 length: 15 residues. V was pared by 0 bases and J by 6 bases, with 18 bases between. CDR3 bases: TGCAGTGCTAGAGATGTTTCGGGGGCATTATTCGAGCAGTACTTC. Residues: CSARDVSGALFEQYF.

This clonotype was seen a few times. V usage is TRBV7-2 and J usage is TRBJ1-2, with unresolved D. Per germline, CDR1 SGHTA and CDR2 FQGNSA. With 6 bases removed from V and 2 bases from J, the gap between germline ends came to 10 bases. This CDR3 contains 13 residues. The CDR3 coding sequence is TGTGCCAGCAGTGGATTTCCCAACTATGGCTACACCTTC. It encodes CASSGFPNYGYTF.

The chain links TRBV4-3 to TRBJ2-2; D not resolved. The CDR3 extends over 15 amino acids. The germline gives CDR1 LGHNA, CDR2 YSLEER. Trimming removed 4 bases from V and 1 base from J, with 10 bases in between. The CDR3: CASSPAWGNTGELFF. DNA of the CDR3: TGCGCCAGCAGCCCGGCCTGGGGGAACACCGGGGAGCTGTTTTTT.

At least ten counts were recorded for this clonotype. This chain joins TRBV29-1 and TRBJ2-5, with 14 bases identical to TRBD2. Trimming cost V 6 bases and J 4 bases; bases outside gene matches: 4. This CDR3 region has 14 residues. Germline V CDR1 and CDR2: SQVTM, ANQGSEA. The CDR3 nucleotides are TGCAGCGTGGGGACTAGCGGGGGAGTAGAGACCCAGTACTTC. Residues: CSVGTSGGVETQYF.

The V gene is TRBV20-1, the J gene TRBJ1-5; perhaps TRBD1 as D (6 bases). Germline V gene lookup returns CDR1 DFQATT and CDR2 SNEGSKA (reference sequence). The CDR3 covers 13 residues. V lost 6 bases and J 5 bases, leaving 14 bases between the germline ends. CDR3 residues: CSAPTGDYQPQHF. CDR3 nucleotide sequence: TGCAGTGCCCCGACAGGAGATTATCAGCCCCAGCATTTT.

The chain links TRBV12-5 to TRBJ2-1; a weak D match, TRBD1 (5 bases). Trimming took off 6 bases at V and 3 bases at J, with 15 bases between the two ends. Germline CDR1 and CDR2: LGHNT and FRNRAP. This CDR3 comprises 15 residues. DNA of the CDR3: TGTGCTAGTGGGGGCCCCGTGGGGCTCTACAATGAGCAGTTCTTC. Encoded protein: CASGGPVGLYNEQFF.

This clonotype was detected only a few times. This chain links TRBV29-1 with TRBJ2-3; the D gene is possibly TRBD2 (5 bases). Per germline, CDR1 SQVTM and CDR2 ANQGSEA. V was shortened by 5 bases and J by 4 bases, with 10 bases between the two germline ends. The CDR3 runs to 12 residues. In DNA, the CDR3 is TGCAGCGTTTTGTCTAGCCCAGATACGCAGTATTTT. Its translation: CSVLSSPDTQYF.

This chain connects TRBV9 to TRBJ1-1; the D gene is possibly TRBD1 (6 bases). Trimming stripped 0 bases from V and 3 bases from J, with 9 bases between. CDR1 and CDR2 (germline): SGDLS, YYNGEE. This CDR3 has 14 residues. CDR3 in DNA: TGTGCCAGCAGCGTAGAAGGGGGTGACACTGAAGCTTTCTTT. The encoded protein is CASSVEGGDTEAFF.

This clonotype has more than one count but fewer than ten. This chain uses TRBV12-3 or TRBV12-4 with TRBJ2-2; tentatively, D is TRBD1 (6 bases). The CDR3 runs 15 residues. Trimming took 6 bases from V and 7 from J, leaving 18 bases between them. The CDR3 is CASRVRDKAYGELFF. The CDR3 nucleotides are TGTGCCAGCAGGGTCCGGGACAAGGCCTACGGGGAGCTGTTTTTT.

This clonotype has a handful of counts. V gene TRBV12-3 or TRBV12-4 combines with J gene TRBJ1-2; D might be TRBD1 (5 bases). The CDR3 covers 13 residues. V lost 2 bases and J 6 bases, leaving 10 bases between the germline ends. CDR3 nucleotides: TGTGCCAGCAGTTTATTGGCAGGGAATGGCTACACCTTC. This encodes CASSLLAGNGYTF.

Details on this clonotype: A much larger clone differs by one base, so this may be a read error. The chain has TRBV3-1 and TRBJ1-6, with 8 bases lining up with TRBD1. V trimming: 4 bases; J trimming: 7 bases; junction bases outside the gene matches: 0. The germline V gene encodes CDR1 LGHDT and CDR2 YNNKEL (reference sequence). The CDR3 is 13 amino acids. CDR3 DNA: TGTGCCAGCAGCCGACAGGGGAATTCACCCCTCCACTTT. Protein product: CASSRQGNSPLHF.

This clonotype was detected ten times or more. CDR3 bases: TGTGCCAGCAGCGGTCGAAATTACAATGAGCAGTTCTTC. This encodes CASSGRNYNEQFF. J is TRBJ2-1 and V is TRBV7-2; D remains ambiguous. V shed 5 bases and J shed 4 bases, with 9 bases lying between them. The V gene's germline CDR1 is SGHTA and CDR2 FQGNSA. CDR3 length: 13 residues.

This clonotype has more than one count but fewer than ten. The chain links TRBV7-2 to TRBJ2-3; no firm D call. Trimming removed 1 base from V and 2 bases from J, with 10 bases in between. The CDR3 loop spans 15 amino acids. Germline assignment: CDR1 SGHTA and CDR2 FQGNSA. The CDR3 reads CASSLGRPYTDTQYF. In DNA, the CDR3 is TGTGCCAGCAGCTTAGGTCGTCCATACACAGATACGCAGTATTTT.

This clonotype was counted between two and nine times. This chain links TRBV18 with TRBJ1-1, with TRBD1 identical over 7 bases. V dropped 2 bases and J dropped 8; count of bases not matched to a gene: 17. The V gene's germline CDR1 is KGHSH and CDR2 LQKENI. The CDR3 is 17 residues long. This CDR3 reads CASSPSLYRDSNTEAFF. The CDR3 region has the DNA TGTGCCAGCTCACCAAGCCTGTATCGGGACAGTAATACAGAAGCTTTCTTT.

The gene calls are TRBV4-1 and TRBJ1-1, with a tentative D call TRBD1 (5 bases). V lost 1 base to trimming and J lost 0 bases, with 9 bases between them. The CDR3 consists of 15 residues. Looked up from germline, CDR1 is MGHRA and CDR2 is YSYEKL. CDR3 protein: CASSQGGSMNTEAFF. Written as DNA, the CDR3 is TGCGCCAGCAGCCAAGGGGGCAGCATGAACACTGAAGCTTTCTTT.

The sample holds a few counts of this clonotype. J is TRBJ1-5 and V is TRBV6-6; D possibly corresponds to TRBD1 (6 bases). The CDR3 is 15 amino acids. Looked up from germline, CDR1 is MNHNY and CDR2 is SVGAGI (reference sequence). V was shortened by 5 bases and J by 6 bases, with 17 bases between the two germline ends. Written as DNA, the CDR3 is TGTGCCAGCAGTCCAGCCGTACAGGGAGTTCAGCCCCAGCATTTT. Translation gives CASSPAVQGVQPQHF.